These 8 T cell receptor beta chains came from one sample sequenced in a study of T-cell reconstitution after alpha-beta-depleted transplantation in children. Unique molecular identifiers were used to barcode this TCRbeta library. Each CDR3 protein gets one entry after TCRdb re-called the PCR reads with MiXCR. The data hold fewer than 150,000 distinct CDR3 sequences, with about 23% observed a single time. The sample in question was PBMCs, mostly from graft donor cells, obtained 180 days after TCRalphabeta/CD19-depleted stem cell transplant. The origin of the receptors is a male patient aged 2-15 years who had a stem cell transplant for chronic granulomatous disease, so the T cells may come from the graft donor.

This clonotype was picked up many times. The rearrangement joins TRBV6-1 to TRBJ2-1; 10 bases line up with TRBD1. The CDR3 is 16 amino acids. Per germline, CDR1 MNHNS and CDR2 SASEGT. Losses at the gene ends were 0 bases for V and 6 bases for J; bases not matched to a gene: 5. CDR3 amino acids: CASSEADRGLSNEQFF. CDR3 DNA sequence: TGTGCCAGCAGTGAAGCTGACAGGGGGCTTTCCAATGAGCAGTTCTTC.

This clonotype was seen at least ten times. The CDR3 nucleotides are TGTGCCAGCAGCGGACTAGTTAGAGGAGATGAGCAGTTCTTC. The encoded protein is CASSGLVRGDEQFF. The chain carries TRBV28 and TRBJ2-1; the match to TRBD2 covers 7 bases. Germline CDR1 is MDHEN and CDR2 is SYDVKM. The CDR3 sequence is 14 residues long. The V segment lost 6 bases and the J segment 8 bases; nucleotides outside the gene matches: 10.

This clonotype was detected a few times. V and J are TRBV20-1 and TRBJ2-2, with D perhaps given as TRBD1 or TRBD2 (5 bases each). V was clipped by 4 bases and J by 0 bases, with 9 bases between them. The CDR3 is made up of 14 amino acids. CDR1 and CDR2 (germline): DFQATT, SNEGSKA (reference sequence). The CDR3: CSAIGTANTGELFF. The CDR3 bases are TGCAGTGCTATCGGGACGGCGAACACCGGGGAGCTGTTTTTT.

The chain joins TRBV7-9 to TRBJ2-3; TRBD2 aligns across 11 bases. V shed 2 bases and J 3 bases; nucleotides not matched to a gene: 7. The germline V gene encodes CDR1 SEHNR and CDR2 FQNEAQ (reference sequence). The CDR3 has 17 amino acids. This CDR3 reads CASSLSRLAGITDTQYF. The CDR3 DNA reads as TGTGCCAGCAGCTTATCCCGACTAGCGGGGATTACAGATACGCAGTATTTT.

The chain has TRBV7-9 and TRBJ2-5, with D unclear. CDR1 and CDR2 from the germline V gene are SEHNR and FQNEAQ (reference sequence). The CDR3 totals 13 residues. Trimming removed 2 bases from V and 4 bases from J, with 8 bases in between. In nucleotides, the CDR3 is TGTGCCAGCAGCTTAATGGTATCAGAGACCCAGTACTTC. Its protein is CASSLMVSETQYF.

This clonotype was seen only once. This chain links TRBV4-2 with TRBJ2-1, with TRBD2 as a possible D gene (5 bases). The V gene lost 1 base and the J gene lost 3 bases, with 16 bases spanning the gap. CDR3 length: 17 amino acids. Germline V lookup: CDR1 LGHNA, CDR2 YNFKEQ. CDR3 region: CASSQVSGLALYNEQFF. The CDR3 bases are TGTGCCAGCAGCCAAGTCTCTGGGCTAGCTCTCTACAATGAGCAGTTCTTC.

This clonotype was picked up many times. The chain carries TRBV3-1 and TRBJ2-3, with D possibly TRBD2 on 6 matching bases. V was shortened by 1 base and J by 2 bases, with 16 bases between the two germline ends. The CDR3 extends over 17 amino acids. The germline CDR1 and CDR2 sequences are LGHDT and YNNKEL (reference sequence). This chain's CDR3 is CASSQVSTRSFTDTQYF. The CDR3 DNA sequence: TGTGCCAGCAGCCAAGTGTCGACTAGAAGCTTCACAGATACGCAGTATTTT.

The J gene is TRBJ2-1, the V gene TRBV5-6; D possibly corresponds to TRBD2 (7 bases). CDR1 is SGHDT and CDR2 is YYEEEE in the germline V gene. V lost 0 bases, J lost 3 bases, and 16 bases lay in between. This CDR3 contains 17 residues. CDR3 loop: CASSLAGSGGRYNEQFF. The CDR3 bases are TGTGCCAGCAGCTTGGCGGGGTCCGGGGGGCGCTACAATGAGCAGTTCTTC.